These 20 T cell receptor beta chains were all obtained from the same sample, sequenced in a study of cytomegalovirus exposure and HLA in healthy donors. 60 Vbeta and 13 Jbeta primers were used in PCR. TCRdb's copy holds only in-frame clones and misses some; the assay was immunoSEQ multiplex PCR. The sample has approximately 98,000 clones; about 81% are singletons. Specimen: PBMCs. The source of these receptors is a man younger than 35 in good health and CMV-seropositive.

The chain combines TRBV5-5 with TRBJ1-4; no clear D gene. Trimming stripped 1 base from V and 3 bases from J, with 4 bases between. This CDR3 comprises 13 residues. Germline V gene data show CDR1 as SGHKS and CDR2 as YYEKEE (reference sequence). CDR3 in amino acids: CASSLPANEKLFF. The CDR3, as DNA: TGTGCCAGCAGCTTGCCGGCTAATGAAAAACTGTTTTTT.

This clone came up a few times. The CDR3 region is CASSESPGDGYTF. The CDR3 DNA sequence: TGTGCCAGCAGTGAATCCCCAGGGGATGGCTACACCTTC. The chain carries TRBV25-1 and TRBJ1-2; possible D gene TRBD1, 6 bases. Germline CDR1 is MGHDK and CDR2 is SYGVNS. The CDR3 length is 13 residues. Trimming shortened V by 1 base and J by 6 bases, and 9 bases separated the two germline ends.

This clone has a single count. The rearrangement links TRBV27 to TRBJ2-2; 8 positions match TRBD2. The length of the CDR3 is 17 residues. The V gene end was trimmed by 5 bases and the J gene end by 6 bases; junction bases not matched to a gene: 14. Germline CDR1 MNHEY, CDR2 SMNVEV (reference sequence). The CDR3 is CASSPAFAGGISGELFF. The CDR3 nucleotides read TGTGCCAGCAGTCCCGCCTTTGCGGGGGGTATCTCCGGGGAGCTGTTTTTT.

The chain is built from TRBV27 and TRBJ2-2; 10 bases agree with TRBD1. The CDR3 length is 17 residues. The V gene's germline CDR1 is MNHEY and CDR2 SMNVEV (reference sequence). Trimming cost V 4 bases and J 5 bases; bases outside gene matches: 10. CDR3 loop: CASSSPTGGARTGELFF. The CDR3 DNA is TGTGCCAGCAGTTCTCCGACAGGGGGCGCTCGGACCGGGGAGCTGTTTTTT.

This chain uses TRBV7-9 with TRBJ2-1; 11 positions agree with TRBD1. Germline CDR1 and CDR2: SEHNR and FQNEAQ (reference sequence). The length of the CDR3 is 17 residues. J was trimmed by 8 bases and V by 5 bases; bases with no gene match: 14. The CDR3 DNA sequence: TGTGCCAGCAGCGAAGGGACAGGGGGACCTCACGCGGATGAGCAGTTCTTC. Protein product: CASSEGTGGPHADEQFF.

The J gene is TRBJ2-5, the V gene TRBV2; 13 positions match TRBD2. Germline CDR1 SNHLY, CDR2 FYNNEI. With V trimmed by 1 base and J by 4 bases, 0 bases remained unmatched. This CDR3 region has 15 residues. As DNA, the CDR3 is TGTGCCAGCAGTGAAGGACTAGCGGGGGGAGAGACCCAGTACTTC. Protein product: CASSEGLAGGETQYF.

This sequence joins TRBV6-1 and TRBJ2-7, with D possibly TRBD2 on 6 matching bases. Germline CDR1 reads MNHNS; CDR2 reads SASEGT. The CDR3 contains 14 residues. Trimming removed 1 base from V and 6 bases from J, with 13 bases in between. The CDR3 spells CASSEDMEGGEQYF. The CDR3 bases are TGTGCCAGCAGTGAAGACATGGAGGGAGGCGAGCAGTACTTC.

J is TRBJ2-5 and V is TRBV6-5; 8 bases map to TRBD1. With the DNA end fitting TRBJ2-7 better, the J assignment may be wrong. The CDR3 spans 13 residues. Germline CDR1 and CDR2: MNHEY and SVGAGI. The CDR3, as DNA: TGTGCCAGCAGCCCGGACAGGGTGCACGAGCAGTACTTC. Encoded protein: CASSPDRVHEQYF.

The V gene is TRBV5-1, the J gene TRBJ2-7; maybe TRBD1 (5 bases). V was clipped by 0 bases and J by 6 bases, with 10 bases between them. This CDR3 has 13 residues. Germline V gene data show CDR1 as SGHRS and CDR2 as YFSETQ. CDR3 bases: TGCGCCAGCAGCTTGGTTGAAGGGGTCGAGCAGTACTTC. Its protein product is CASSLVEGVEQYF.

The rearrangement uses TRBV2 and TRBJ1-6; the D gene is possibly TRBD1 (5 bases). V was trimmed by 4 bases and J by 6 bases, leaving 10 bases between them. This CDR3 is 14 amino acids long. Germline CDR1 is SNHLY and CDR2 is FYNNEI. CDR3 sequence: CASSARDSNSPLHF. CDR3 nucleotide sequence: TGTGCCAGCAGTGCCAGGGACTCTAATTCACCCCTCCACTTT.

The chain combines TRBV6-7 with TRBJ2-3; weak D call: TRBD1 (5 bases). TRBV6-7 is sorted into the ORF group, with uncertain function. The CDR3 length is 16 residues. V was pared by 5 bases and J by 1 base, with 16 bases between. The CDR3 loop reads CASSKDRGLCTDTQYF. The CDR3 coding sequence is TGTGCCAGCAGTAAAGACAGAGGATTATGCACAGATACGCAGTATTTT.

The chain links TRBV29-1 to TRBJ2-6; maybe TRBD1 (6 bases). This CDR3 has 16 amino acids. Trimming pared 6 bases from V and 0 bases from J, leaving 15 bases between. Germline values: CDR1 SQVTM, CDR2 ANQGSEA. DNA for the CDR3: TGCAGCGTGGCCCGGGACATAGACTCTGGGGCCAACGTCCTGACTTTC. Protein product: CSVARDIDSGANVLTF. Variable domain in full (rest from reference TRBV29-1 and TRBJ2-6): SAVISQKPSRDICQRGTSLTIQCQVDSQVTMMFWYRQQPGQSLTLIATANQGSEATYESGFVIDKFPISRPNLTFSTLTVSNMSPEDSSIYLCSVARDIDSGANVLTFGAGSRLTVL.

The chain employs TRBV6-5 and TRBJ1-1, with TRBD1 matching over 7 bases. V lost 2 bases, J lost 10 bases, and 7 bases stayed unmatched. CDR3 size: 13 residues. Per the germline V gene, CDR1 is MNHEY and CDR2 is SVGAGI. CDR3 protein: CASSYLLQGPAFF. DNA of the CDR3: TGTGCCAGCAGTTACCTCCTACAGGGGCCAGCTTTCTTT.

This rearrangement joins TRBV4-1 to TRBJ1-5; 10 bases match TRBD1. This CDR3 region has 16 residues. CDR1 and CDR2 (germline): MGHRA, YSYEKL. The trim removed 0 bases at V and 3 bases at J, leaving 2 bases unmatched. CDR3 residues: CASSQDGTGDNQPQHF. The CDR3, as DNA: TGCGCCAGCAGCCAAGACGGGACAGGGGACAATCAGCCCCAGCATTTT.

The V and J genes are TRBV2 and TRBJ1-1; D is unresolved. Per germline, CDR1 SNHLY and CDR2 FYNNEI. Trimming removed 0 bases from V and 2 bases from J, with 16 bases in between. The CDR3 covers 17 residues. The CDR3 is CASSEALPATTNTEAFF. Written as DNA, the CDR3 is TGTGCCAGCAGTGAAGCGCTTCCAGCTACTACCAACACTGAAGCTTTCTTT.

This clone was seen a handful of times. The J gene is TRBJ1-5, the V gene TRBV6-4; D is uncertain. In germline, CDR1 is MRHNA, CDR2 SNTAGT. V lost 7 bases, J lost 7 bases, and 8 bases lay in between. CDR3 size: 11 residues. The CDR3, as DNA: TGTGCCAGCAAGCACTTGCAGCCCCAGCATTTT. Translation gives CASKHLQPQHF.

This clone was observed a handful of times. This could be a read error, since a much larger clone is one nucleotide away. Other DNA sequences from this sample encode an identical CDR3 as well. The V call is TRBV27, the J call TRBJ1-1; a weak D match, TRBD1 (5 bases). Trimming pared 6 bases from V and 1 base from J, leaving 9 bases between. This CDR3 contains 13 residues. CDR1 is MNHEY and CDR2 is SMNVEV in the germline V gene (reference sequence). CDR3 sequence: CASSPQGNTEAFF. The CDR3 region has the DNA TGTGCCAGCAGCCCTCAGGGGAACACTGAAGCTTTCTTT.

The chain employs TRBV6-1 and TRBJ1-6; 7 bases fit TRBD1. V lost 4 bases and J lost 5; bases outside the gene matches: 5. This CDR3 has 15 residues. CDR1 is MNHNS and CDR2 is SASEGT in the germline V gene. The CDR3 here is CASSVQGPNNSPLHF. The CDR3 coding sequence is TGTGCCAGCAGTGTACAGGGGCCTAATAATTCACCCCTCCACTTT.

This chain connects TRBV6-1 to TRBJ1-6; TRBD1 agrees at 8 bases. J gave up 7 bases and V 7 bases, and 3 bases lay outside the gene matches. In germline, CDR1 is MNHNS, CDR2 SASEGT. There are 13 residues in the CDR3. For the CDR3, the DNA is TGTGCCAGCAAAAGGACAGGGAATTCACCCCTCCACTTT. It specifies CASKRTGNSPLHF.

The chain links TRBV20-1 to TRBJ1-1; TRBD1 is a possible D gene (5 bases). V was shortened by 7 bases and J by 5 bases, with 11 bases between the two germline ends. This CDR3 is built from 11 residues. The germline V gene encodes CDR1 DFQATT and CDR2 SNEGSKA (reference sequence). The CDR3 bases are TGCAGTGTCCCGGGGGGGACTGAAGCTTTCTTT. Its protein is CSVPGGTEAFF.